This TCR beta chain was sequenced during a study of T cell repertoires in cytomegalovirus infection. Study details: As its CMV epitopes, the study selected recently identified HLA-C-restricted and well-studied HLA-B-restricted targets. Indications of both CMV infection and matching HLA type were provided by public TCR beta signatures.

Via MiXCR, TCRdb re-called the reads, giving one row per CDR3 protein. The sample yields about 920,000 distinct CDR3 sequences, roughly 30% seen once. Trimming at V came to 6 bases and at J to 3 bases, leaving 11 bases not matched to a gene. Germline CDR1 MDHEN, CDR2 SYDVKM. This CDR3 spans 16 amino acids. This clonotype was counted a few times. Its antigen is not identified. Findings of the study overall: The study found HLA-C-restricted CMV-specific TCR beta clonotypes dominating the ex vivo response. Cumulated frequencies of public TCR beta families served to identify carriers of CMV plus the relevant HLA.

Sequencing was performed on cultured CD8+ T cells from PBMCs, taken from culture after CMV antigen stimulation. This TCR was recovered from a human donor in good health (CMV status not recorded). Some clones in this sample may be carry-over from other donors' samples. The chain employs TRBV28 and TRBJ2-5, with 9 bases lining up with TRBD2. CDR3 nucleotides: TGTGCCAGCAGCCGTAGGACTAGCGCGAAGAAAGAGACCCAGTACTTC. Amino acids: CASSRRTSAKKETQYF.